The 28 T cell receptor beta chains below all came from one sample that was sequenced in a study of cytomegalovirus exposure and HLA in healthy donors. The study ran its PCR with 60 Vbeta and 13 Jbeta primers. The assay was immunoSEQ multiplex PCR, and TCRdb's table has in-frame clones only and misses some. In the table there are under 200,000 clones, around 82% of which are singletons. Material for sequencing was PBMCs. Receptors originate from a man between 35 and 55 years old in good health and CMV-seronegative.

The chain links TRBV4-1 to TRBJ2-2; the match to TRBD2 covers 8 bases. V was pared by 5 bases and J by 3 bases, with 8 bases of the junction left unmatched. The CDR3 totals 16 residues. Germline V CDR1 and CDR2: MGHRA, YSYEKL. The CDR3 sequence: CASSNRLGLDTGELFF. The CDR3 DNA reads TGCGCCAGCAGCAATAGGCTGGGACTAGACACCGGGGAGCTGTTTTTT.

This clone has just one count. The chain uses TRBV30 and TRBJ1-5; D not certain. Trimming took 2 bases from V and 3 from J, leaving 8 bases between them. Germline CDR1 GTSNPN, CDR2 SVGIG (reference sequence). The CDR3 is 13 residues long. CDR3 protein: CAWSWRDNQPQHF. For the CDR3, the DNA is TGTGCCTGGAGTTGGCGGGACAATCAGCCCCAGCATTTT.

The CDR3 protein is CASSQNRGRETQYF. The DNA of the CDR3 is TGTGCCAGCAGCCAAAACAGGGGGCGAGAGACCCAGTACTTC. This chain uses TRBV14 with TRBJ2-5; TRBD1 agrees at 9 bases. Germline V lookup: CDR1 SGHDN, CDR2 FVKESK. V lost 2 bases to trimming and J lost 4 bases; unmatched junction nucleotides: 2. The CDR3 is 14 residues long.

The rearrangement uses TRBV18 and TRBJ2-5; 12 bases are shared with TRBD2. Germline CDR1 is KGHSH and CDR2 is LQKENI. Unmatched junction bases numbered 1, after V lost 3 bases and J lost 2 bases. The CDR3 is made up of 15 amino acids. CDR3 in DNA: TGTGCCAGCTCACCGACTAGCGGGAGACAAGAGACCCAGTACTTC. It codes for CASSPTSGRQETQYF.

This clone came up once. CDR3 DNA sequence: TGTGCCAGCAGCTTCAGGGGCTCTCCAGATACGCAGTATTTT. Translated: CASSFRGSPDTQYF. The chain has TRBV5-4 and TRBJ2-3, with D perhaps TRBD1 (6 bases). V was trimmed by 2 bases and J by 4 bases, leaving 11 bases between them. Germline lookup yields CDR1 SGHNT and CDR2 YYREEE (reference sequence). The CDR3 loop spans 14 amino acids. Variable domain in full (rest from reference TRBV5-4 and TRBJ2-3): ETGVTQSPTHLIKTRGQQVTLRCSSQSGHNTVSWYQQALGQGPQFIFQYYREEENGRGNFPPRFSGLQFPNYSSELNVNALELDDSALYLCASSFRGSPDTQYFGPGTRLTVL.

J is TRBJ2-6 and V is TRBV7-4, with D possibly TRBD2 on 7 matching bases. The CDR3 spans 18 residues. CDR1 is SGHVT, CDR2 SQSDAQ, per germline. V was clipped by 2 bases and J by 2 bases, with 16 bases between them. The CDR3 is CASSLSIRGAPGANVLTF. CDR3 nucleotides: TGTGCCAGCAGCTTAAGTATACGGGGGGCCCCTGGGGCCAACGTCCTGACTTTC.

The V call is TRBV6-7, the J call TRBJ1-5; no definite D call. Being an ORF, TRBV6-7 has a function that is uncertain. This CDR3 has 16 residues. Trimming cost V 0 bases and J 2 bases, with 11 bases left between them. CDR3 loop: CASSYSRRLGNQPQHF. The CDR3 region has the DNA TGTGCCAGCAGTTACTCTCGGCGACTAGGCAATCAGCCCCAGCATTTT.

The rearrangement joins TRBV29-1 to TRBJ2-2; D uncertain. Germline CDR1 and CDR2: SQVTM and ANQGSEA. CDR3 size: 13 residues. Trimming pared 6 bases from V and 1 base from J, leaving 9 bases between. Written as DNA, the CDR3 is TGCAGCGTCAACATCCTGAACACCGGGGAGCTGTTTTTT. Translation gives CSVNILNTGELFF.

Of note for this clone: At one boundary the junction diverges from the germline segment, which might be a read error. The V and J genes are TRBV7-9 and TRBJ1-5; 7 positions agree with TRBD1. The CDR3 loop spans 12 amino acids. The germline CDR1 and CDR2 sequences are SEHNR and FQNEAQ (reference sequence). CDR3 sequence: CSSRGTENQQHF. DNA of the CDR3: TGTTCCAGCCGGGGGACAGAGAATCAGCAGCATTTT.

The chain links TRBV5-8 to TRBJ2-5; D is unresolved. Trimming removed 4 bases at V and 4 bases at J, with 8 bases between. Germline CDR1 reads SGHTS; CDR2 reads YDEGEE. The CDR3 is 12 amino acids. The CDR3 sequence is CASSGLTETQYF. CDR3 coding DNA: TGTGCCAGCAGCGGGCTCACAGAGACCCAGTACTTC.

CDR3 residues: CSTILQGYEQYF. The CDR3 DNA is TGCAGCACCATTCTACAGGGATACGAGCAGTACTTC. The genes are TRBV29-1 and TRBJ2-7, with D possibly TRBD1 on 6 matching bases. The CDR3 contains 12 residues. In germline, CDR1 is SQVTM, CDR2 ANQGSEA. V was shortened by 8 bases and J by 4 bases, with 15 bases between the two germline ends.

The CDR3: CASRAPDRPMNTEAFF. In DNA form, the CDR3 reads TGTGCCAGTCGGGCCCCGGACAGGCCTATGAACACTGAAGCTTTCTTT. V gene TRBV19 combines with J gene TRBJ1-1; 7 nucleotides align to TRBD1. Germline V CDR1 and CDR2: LNHDA, SQIVND (reference sequence). Losses at the gene ends were 8 bases for V and 0 bases for J; bases not matched to a gene: 12. The CDR3 has 16 residues.

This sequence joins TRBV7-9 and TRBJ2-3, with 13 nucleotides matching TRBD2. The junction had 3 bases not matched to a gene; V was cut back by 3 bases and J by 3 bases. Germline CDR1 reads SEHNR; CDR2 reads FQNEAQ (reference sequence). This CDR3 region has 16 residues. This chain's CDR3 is CASSLQLAGGTDTQYF. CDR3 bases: TGTGCCAGCAGCTTGCAACTAGCGGGAGGGACAGATACGCAGTATTTT.

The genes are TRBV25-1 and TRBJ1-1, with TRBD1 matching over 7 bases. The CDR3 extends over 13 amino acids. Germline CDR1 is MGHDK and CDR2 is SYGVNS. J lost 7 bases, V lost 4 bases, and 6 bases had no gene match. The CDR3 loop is CASSVTGDSEAFF. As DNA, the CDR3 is TGTGCCAGCAGTGTAACAGGGGACAGTGAAGCTTTCTTT.

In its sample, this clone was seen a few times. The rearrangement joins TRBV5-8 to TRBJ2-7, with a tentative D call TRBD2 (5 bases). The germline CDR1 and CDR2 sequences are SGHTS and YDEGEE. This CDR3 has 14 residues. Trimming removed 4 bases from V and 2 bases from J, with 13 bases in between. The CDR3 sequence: CASSTWTGTYEQYF. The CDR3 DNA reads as TGTGCCAGCAGCACCTGGACGGGGACCTACGAGCAGTACTTC.

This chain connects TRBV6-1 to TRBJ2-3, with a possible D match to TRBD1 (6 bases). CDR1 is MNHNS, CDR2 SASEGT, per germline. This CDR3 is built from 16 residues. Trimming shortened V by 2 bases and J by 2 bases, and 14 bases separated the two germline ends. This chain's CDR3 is CASSEKDRRNTDTQYF. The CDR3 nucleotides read TGTGCCAGCAGTGAAAAGGACAGACGCAACACAGATACGCAGTATTTT.

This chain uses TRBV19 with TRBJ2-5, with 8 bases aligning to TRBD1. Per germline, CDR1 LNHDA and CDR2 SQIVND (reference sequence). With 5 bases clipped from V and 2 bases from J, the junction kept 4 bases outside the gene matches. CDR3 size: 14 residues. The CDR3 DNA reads TGTGCCAGTAGTTTCCGGGACAGGCAAGAGACCCAGTACTTC. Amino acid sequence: CASSFRDRQETQYF.

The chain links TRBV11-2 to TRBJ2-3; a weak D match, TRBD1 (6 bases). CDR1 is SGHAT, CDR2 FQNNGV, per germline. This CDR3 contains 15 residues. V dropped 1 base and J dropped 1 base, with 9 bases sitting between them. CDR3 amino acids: CASSLGGTRTDTQYF. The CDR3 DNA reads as TGTGCCAGCAGCTTAGGTGGGACACGCACAGATACGCAGTATTTT.

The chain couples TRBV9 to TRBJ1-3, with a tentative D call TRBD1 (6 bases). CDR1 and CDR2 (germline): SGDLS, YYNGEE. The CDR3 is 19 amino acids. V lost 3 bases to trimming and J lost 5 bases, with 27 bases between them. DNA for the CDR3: TGTGCCAGCAGCGCACGCTTAGGACAGCCCCTTACGGCCCGAAACACCATATATTTT. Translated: CASSARLGQPLTARNTIYF.

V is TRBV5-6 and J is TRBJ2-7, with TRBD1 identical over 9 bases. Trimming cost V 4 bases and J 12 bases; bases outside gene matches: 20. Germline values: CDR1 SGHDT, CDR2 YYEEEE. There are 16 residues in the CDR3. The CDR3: CASSRPGTSGTGWSYF. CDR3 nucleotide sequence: TGTGCCAGCAGCAGGCCCGGAACCTCCGGGACAGGGTGGTCGTACTTC.

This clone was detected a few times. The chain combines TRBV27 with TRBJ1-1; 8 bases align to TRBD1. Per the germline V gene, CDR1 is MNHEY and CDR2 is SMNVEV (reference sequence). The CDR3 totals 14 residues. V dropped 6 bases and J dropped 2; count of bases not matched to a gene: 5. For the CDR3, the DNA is TGTGCCAGCAGCGCGGACAGGGAAAACACTGAAGCTTTCTTT. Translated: CASSADRENTEAFF.

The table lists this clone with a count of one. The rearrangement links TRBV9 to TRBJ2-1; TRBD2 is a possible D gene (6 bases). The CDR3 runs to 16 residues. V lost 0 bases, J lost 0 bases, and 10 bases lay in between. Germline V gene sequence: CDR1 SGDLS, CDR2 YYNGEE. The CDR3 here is CASSVDGGSSYNEQFF. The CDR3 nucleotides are TGTGCCAGCAGCGTAGATGGGGGGAGCTCCTACAATGAGCAGTTCTTC.

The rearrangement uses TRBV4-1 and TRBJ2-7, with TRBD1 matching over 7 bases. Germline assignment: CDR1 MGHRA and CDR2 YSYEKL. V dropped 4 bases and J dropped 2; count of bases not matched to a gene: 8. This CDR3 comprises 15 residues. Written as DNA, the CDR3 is TGCGCCAGCAGCCGGACCGGGACAGAGACCTACGAGCAGTACTTC. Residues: CASSRTGTETYEQYF.

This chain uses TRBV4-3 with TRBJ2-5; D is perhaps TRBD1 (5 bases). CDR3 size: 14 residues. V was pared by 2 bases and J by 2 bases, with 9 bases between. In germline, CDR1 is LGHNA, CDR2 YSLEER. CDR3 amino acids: CASSQNSGQETQYF. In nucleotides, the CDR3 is TGCGCCAGCAGCCAAAATTCAGGGCAAGAGACCCAGTACTTC.

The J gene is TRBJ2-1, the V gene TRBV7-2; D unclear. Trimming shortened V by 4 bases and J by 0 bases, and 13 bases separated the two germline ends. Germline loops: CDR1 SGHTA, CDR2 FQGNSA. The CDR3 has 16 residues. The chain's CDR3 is CASSSPDTSSYNEQFF. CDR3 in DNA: TGTGCCAGCAGCTCCCCTGACACGAGCTCCTACAATGAGCAGTTCTTC.

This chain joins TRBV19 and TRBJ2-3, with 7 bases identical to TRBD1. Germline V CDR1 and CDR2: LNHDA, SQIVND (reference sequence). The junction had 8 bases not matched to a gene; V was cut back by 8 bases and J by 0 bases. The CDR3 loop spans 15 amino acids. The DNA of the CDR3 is TGTGCCAGTGGGACAGCCGATTCTAGCACAGATACGCAGTATTTT. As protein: CASGTADSSTDTQYF.

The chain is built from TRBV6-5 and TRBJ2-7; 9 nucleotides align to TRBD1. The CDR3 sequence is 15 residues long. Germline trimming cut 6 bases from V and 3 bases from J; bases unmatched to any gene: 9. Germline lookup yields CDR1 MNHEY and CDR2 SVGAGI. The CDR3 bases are TGTGCCAGCAGACCGACCGGGACAGGGAGCTACGAGCAGTACTTC. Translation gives CASRPTGTGSYEQYF.

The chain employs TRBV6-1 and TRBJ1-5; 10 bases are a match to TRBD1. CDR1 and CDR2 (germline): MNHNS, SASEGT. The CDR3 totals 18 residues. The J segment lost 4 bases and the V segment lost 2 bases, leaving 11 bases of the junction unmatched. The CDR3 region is CASSEFWGGGQGNQPQHF. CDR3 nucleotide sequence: TGTGCCAGCAGTGAATTCTGGGGAGGGGGACAGGGGAATCAGCCCCAGCATTTT.